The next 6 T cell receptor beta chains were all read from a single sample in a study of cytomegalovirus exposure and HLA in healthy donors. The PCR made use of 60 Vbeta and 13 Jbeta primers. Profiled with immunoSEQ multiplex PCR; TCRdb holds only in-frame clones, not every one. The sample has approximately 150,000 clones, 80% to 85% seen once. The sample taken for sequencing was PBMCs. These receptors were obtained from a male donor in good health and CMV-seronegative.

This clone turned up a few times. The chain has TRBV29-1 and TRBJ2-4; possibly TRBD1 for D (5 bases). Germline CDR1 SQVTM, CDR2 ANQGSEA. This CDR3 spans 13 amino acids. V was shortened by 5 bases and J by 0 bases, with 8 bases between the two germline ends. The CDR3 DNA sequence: TGCAGCGTTAGACAGACAGCCAAAAACATTCAGTACTTC. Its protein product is CSVRQTAKNIQYF.

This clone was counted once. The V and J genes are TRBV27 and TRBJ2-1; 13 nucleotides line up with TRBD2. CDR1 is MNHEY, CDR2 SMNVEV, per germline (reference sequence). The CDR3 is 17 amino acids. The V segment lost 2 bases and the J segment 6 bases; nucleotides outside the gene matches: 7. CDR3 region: CASSLGPGLAGSNEQFF. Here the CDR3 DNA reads TGTGCCAGCAGTTTAGGGCCGGGACTAGCGGGGAGCAATGAGCAGTTCTTC.

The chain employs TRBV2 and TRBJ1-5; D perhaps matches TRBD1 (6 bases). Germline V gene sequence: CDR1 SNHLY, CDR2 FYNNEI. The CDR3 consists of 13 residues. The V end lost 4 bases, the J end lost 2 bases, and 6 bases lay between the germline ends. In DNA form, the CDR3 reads TGTGCCAGCAGTGGACAGGGCAATCAGCCCCAGCATTTT. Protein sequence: CASSGQGNQPQHF. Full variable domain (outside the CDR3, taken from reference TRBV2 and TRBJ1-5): EPEVTQTPSHQVTQMGQEVILRCVPISNHLYFYWYRQILGQKVEFLVSFYNNEISEKSEIFDDQFSVERPDGSNFTLKIRSTKLEDSAMYFCASSGQGNQPQHFGDGTRLSIL.

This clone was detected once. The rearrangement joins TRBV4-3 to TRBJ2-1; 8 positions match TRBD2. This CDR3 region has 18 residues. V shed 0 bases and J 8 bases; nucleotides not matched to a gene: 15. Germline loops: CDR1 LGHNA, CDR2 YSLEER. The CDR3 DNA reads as TGCGCCAGCAGCCAAGAGAGAGCGGGAGAGTACGGAGCGGATGAGCAGTTCTTC. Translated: CASSQERAGEYGADEQFF.

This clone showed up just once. As DNA, the CDR3 is TGTGCCAGCAGTTACGCGCAAGAGACCCAGTACTTC. This translates into CASSYAQETQYF. This chain uses TRBV6-6 with TRBJ2-5, with no clear D. Deletions cut 2 bases from V and 2 bases from J, with 3 bases between. CDR3 length: 12 residues. Germline V gives CDR1 MNHNY, CDR2 SVGAGI (reference sequence).

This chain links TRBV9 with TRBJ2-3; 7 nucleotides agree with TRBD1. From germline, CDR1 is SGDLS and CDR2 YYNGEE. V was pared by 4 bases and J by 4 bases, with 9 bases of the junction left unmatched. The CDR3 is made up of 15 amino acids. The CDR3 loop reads CASSLTTGHADTQYF. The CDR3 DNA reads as TGTGCCAGCAGCCTAACGACAGGGCATGCAGATACGCAGTATTTT.